These T cell receptor beta chains were read from a single sample in a study of tumor and adjacent non-tumor tissue in lung cancer. TCRdb reanalysed the multiplex PCR reads using MiXCR and keeps one entry per CDR3 protein. The sample comprises approximately 100,000 distinct CDR3 sequences, roughly 77% of which are singletons, and 37% rests with the top ten. Sample: lung tumor tissue. The source of these receptors is an older woman with non-small cell lung cancer. Each CDR3 is given with its conserved first and last residue. Fields, in order: CDR3 protein, CDR3 DNA, D gene, clone size, J gene, V gene. The D gene is left open where the match is weak. Part of the rows lack a size; the others show once, few, many or a class for expanded clones.

CSASGPRGGQREQYF | TGCAGTGCTAGCGGACCGAGGGGGGGGCAGAGGGAGCAGTACTTC | NA | many | TRBJ2-7 | TRBV20-1
CSAGGGQGPGNNNGYTF | TGCAGTGCAGGGGGCGGACAGGGACCAGGAAATAACAATGGCTACACCTTC | TRBD1 | NA | TRBJ1-2 | TRBV20-1
CASTNTQYSYNEQFF | TGTGCCAGCACCAATACACAATACTCCTACAATGAGCAGTTCTTC | NA | many | TRBJ2-1 | TRBV6-1
CASSQRMNRPQHF | TGCGCCAGCAGCCAGAGGATGAATCGGCCACAGCATTTT | NA | NA | TRBJ1-5 | TRBV4-3
CAISERDRDDEPYF | TGTGCCATCAGTGAGCGAGACCGGGACGACGAGCCGTACTTC | NA | NA | TRBJ2-7 | TRBV10-3
CARTLSRTGVAEAFF | TGTGCTAGAACTTTATCCCGGACTGGGGTAGCTGAAGCTTTCTTT | NA | NA | TRBJ1-1 | TRBV12-3/TRBV12-4
CASSSNRGLDTQYF | TGTGCCAGCAGCTCAAACAGGGGGCTAGATACGCAGTATTTT | TRBD1 | many | TRBJ2-3 | TRBV11-2
CAISLRVGESPYEQYF | TGTGCCATCAGTTTACGGGTCGGGGAAAGCCCCTACGAGCAGTACTTT | NA | NA | TRBJ2-7 | TRBV28
CASSPARVSEKLFF | TGTGCCAGCAGTCCCGCCAGAGTGAGTGAAAAACTGTTTTTT | NA | NA | TRBJ1-4 | TRBV2
CASSQDHGGSETKYF | TGCGCCAGCAGCCAAGATCACGGGGGTTCGGAGACCAAGTACTTC | NA | NA | TRBJ2-5 | TRBV4-3
CANSYSGNYGYTF | TGTGCCAACAGTTACTCGGGTAACTATGGCTATACCTTC | NA | NA | TRBJ1-2 | TRBV6-5
CVSSLELTSGSHNWQFF | TGTGTCAGCAGCTTAGAGTTGACTAGCGGGAGCCACAATTGGCAATTCTTC | TRBD2 | NA | TRBJ2-1 | TRBV11-3
CASSVGELSYEQYF | TGTGCCAGCAGTGTGGGAGAGCTCTCCTACGAGCAGTACTTC | NA | NA | TRBJ2-7 | TRBV6-1
CASSQRTGPYEKLLF | TGTGCCAGCAGCCAACGGACAGGCCCATATGAAAAACTGTTATTT | TRBD1 | NA | TRBJ1-4 | TRBV11-2
CAISEGLAAPFF | TGTGCCATCAGTGAAGGGCTCGCCGCGCCGTTCTTC | NA | few | TRBJ2-1 | TRBV10-3